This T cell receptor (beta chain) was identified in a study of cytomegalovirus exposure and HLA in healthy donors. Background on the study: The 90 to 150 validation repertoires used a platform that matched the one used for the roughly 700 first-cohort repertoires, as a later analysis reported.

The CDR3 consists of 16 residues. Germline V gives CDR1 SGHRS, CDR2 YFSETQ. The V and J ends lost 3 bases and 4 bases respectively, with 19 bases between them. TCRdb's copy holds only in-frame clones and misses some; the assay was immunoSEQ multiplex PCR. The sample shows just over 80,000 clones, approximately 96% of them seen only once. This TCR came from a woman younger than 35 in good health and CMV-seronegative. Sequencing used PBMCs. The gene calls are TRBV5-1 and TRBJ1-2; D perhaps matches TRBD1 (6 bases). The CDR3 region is CASSSGGPQVGYGYTF. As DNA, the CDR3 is TGCGCCAGCAGCTCGGGGGGGCCCCAAGTGGGCTATGGCTACACCTTC.